This is a list of T cell receptor beta chains from one sample in a study of T cell changes during pregnancy in multiple sclerosis. Here immunoSEQ multiplex PCR was the method, and the copy in TCRdb shows in-frame clones only, minus some. Of approximately 70,000 clones detected, around 90% appear once; the ten largest clones hold 1.6%. This sample comprised peripheral blood, obtained in the first trimester of pregnancy. All receptors derive from a female donor in good health, enrolled as a control in a pregnancy study. The CDR3 runs from the conserved cysteine through the conserved F or W.

v_gene	j_gene	CDR3aa
TRBV7-9	TRBJ2-1	CASSLGRVLAGFNEQFF
TRBV5-6	TRBJ2-2	CASSGVLGQVSYTGELFF
TRBV5-6	TRBJ2-7	CASSLYLYEQYF
TRBV5-1	TRBJ2-7	CASSPTGHPIYEQYF
TRBV2	TRBJ1-1	CASRVRATEAFF
TRBV4-1	TRBJ2-2	CASSPERVRTNTGELFF
TRBV6-5	TRBJ2-1	CASSYSVGEVYNEQFF
TRBV28	TRBJ1-2	CASSTGGGQPVYGYTF
TRBV28	TRBJ1-1	CASSLFRGGTEAFF
TRBV4-1	TRBJ2-3	CASSHRLASSTDTQYF
TRBV5-4	TRBJ2-7	CASSSGGGRAHYYEQYF
TRBV4-1	TRBJ1-5	CASSQVRGSNQPQHF
TRBV11-2	TRBJ1-2	CASSLDGHSSYGYTF
TRBV15	TRBJ1-1	CATSSTGNTEAFF
TRBV9	TRBJ1-1	CASNRGGGGDTEAFF
TRBV6-5	TRBJ2-7	CASSLIAGRPSEQYF
TRBV27	TRBJ1-2	CASSQGYGYTF
TRBV6-5	TRBJ1-2	CASSPGGANYGYTF
TRBV15	TRBJ2-3	CATASGGTDTQYF
TRBV5-6	TRBJ2-3	CASSSTGVGDTQYF
TRBV7-6	TRBJ2-2	CASSLNGLAGELFF
TRBV7-9	TRBJ1-4	CASSYRDLNEKLFF
TRBV28	TRBJ1-1	CASSFPRGRGTEAFF
TRBV7-9	TRBJ1-4	CASTPRSRGAREKLFF
TRBV7-9	TRBJ2-7	CASSLRGGEQYF
TRBV30	TRBJ2-7	CVMAGSSYEQYF
TRBV7-2	TRBJ2-1	CASSPDRGGFNEQFF
TRBV11-2	TRBJ1-2	CASSSGTFYGYTF
TRBV6-6	TRBJ2-3	CASSYSLTDTQYF
TRBV19	TRBJ2-5	CARYRGRVETQYF
TRBV4-2	TRBJ2-2	CASSHRLAGDATGELFF
TRBV7-2	TRBJ2-1	CASSLASRGSGRYNEQFF